Shown below are 9 T cell receptor beta chains from a single sample sequenced in a study of T cell clonotyping in hematopoietic cell transplantation. Libraries were prepared by immunoSEQ multiplex PCR; TCRdb keeps only in-frame clonotypes and omits some of them. The repertoire has about 70,000 clones, around 94% of them found once; the top ten carry roughly 1.7%. The specimen was peripheral blood mononuclear cells. The source is a man aged 50 to 59 in good health. Some clones in this sample may be carry-over from other donors' samples.

The chain employs TRBV19 and TRBJ1-5; possible D gene TRBD1, 6 bases. CDR3 length: 17 residues. The germline CDR1 and CDR2 sequences are LNHDA and SQIVND (reference sequence). The germline V and J ends were trimmed by 1 base and 0 bases, with 13 bases remaining between them. The CDR3 here is CASSIVRTALSNQPQHF. The CDR3 coding sequence is TGTGCCAGTAGTATAGTCCGGACAGCCCTTAGCAATCAGCCCCAGCATTTT. The whole variable domain, filled in from reference TRBV19 and TRBJ1-5, reads DGGITQSPKYLFRKEGQNVTLSCEQNLNHDAMYWYRQDPGQGLRLIYYSQIVNDFQKGDIAEGYSVSREKKESFPLTVTSAQKNPTAFYLCASSIVRTALSNQPQHFGDGTRLSIL.

The CDR3 DNA is TGCGCCAGCAGCCAATTGACCAGACAAGCTTTCTTT. Translating it yields CASSQLTRQAFF. The rearrangement uses TRBV4-1 and TRBJ1-1; no reliable D call. The CDR3 has 12 amino acids. V was cut by 2 bases and J by 9 bases, with 10 bases left in between. Germline V gene lookup returns CDR1 MGHRA and CDR2 YSYEKL.

The chain carries TRBV6-5 and TRBJ2-7; D may be TRBD1 (5 bases). The CDR3 runs 13 residues. V was shortened by 7 bases and J by 4 bases, with 14 bases between the two germline ends. The germline CDR1 and CDR2 sequences are MNHEY and SVGAGI. The CDR3 nucleotides read TGTGCCAGCACGAAACCTGGACAATACGAGCAGTACTTC. It encodes CASTKPGQYEQYF.

This chain connects TRBV11-2 to TRBJ1-1; tentative D call: TRBD1 (6 bases). The CDR3 covers 13 residues. Trimming cost V 5 bases and J 4 bases, with 11 bases left between them. The V gene's germline CDR1 is SGHAT and CDR2 FQNNGV. CDR3 region: CASSQQGGTEAFF. In DNA, the CDR3 is TGTGCCAGCAGCCAACAGGGAGGCACTGAAGCTTTCTTT.

The J gene is TRBJ2-7, the V gene TRBV11-3; D possibly uses TRBD1 or TRBD2 (5 bases each). CDR1 is SGHNT and CDR2 is YENEEA in the germline V gene. The CDR3 spans 14 residues. V lost 0 bases and J lost 6, with 12 bases in between. CDR3 region: CASSLDQRGTEQYF. Written as DNA, the CDR3 is TGTGCCAGCAGCTTAGATCAGAGGGGTACCGAGCAGTACTTC.

The chain combines TRBV5-1 with TRBJ2-3; tentative D call: TRBD2 (7 bases). The CDR3 loop spans 16 amino acids. Between the trimmed V and J ends, which lost 0 bases and 2 bases, there was a span of 13 bases. CDR1 and CDR2 from the germline V gene are SGHRS and YFSETQ. The CDR3, as DNA: TGCGCCAGCAGCTTGGAAGAGGGGGGGTTCACAGATACGCAGTATTTT. Translating it yields CASSLEEGGFTDTQYF.

J is TRBJ2-3 and V is TRBV28; 11 bases match TRBD2. This CDR3 is built from 15 residues. Unmatched junction bases numbered 7, after V lost 6 bases and J lost 5 bases. In germline, CDR1 is MDHEN, CDR2 SYDVKM. Here the CDR3 reads CASSPLAGGLDTQYF. DNA for the CDR3: TGTGCCAGCAGCCCTCTAGCGGGGGGACTAGATACGCAGTATTTT. Complete variable domain (other parts from reference TRBV28 and TRBJ2-3): DVKVTQSSRYLVKRTGEKVFLECVQDMDHENMFWYRQDPGLGLRLIYFSYDVKMKEKGDIPEGYSVSREKKERFSLILESASTNQTSMYLCASSPLAGGLDTQYFGPGTRLTVL.

This clone was detected a few times. The rearrangement joins TRBV5-1 to TRBJ2-4; D unclear. The germline V and J ends were trimmed by 2 bases and 0 bases, with 12 bases remaining between them. This CDR3 contains 16 residues. The germline V gene has CDR1 SGHRS and CDR2 YFSETQ. CDR3 amino acids: CASSFAGVGAKNIQYF. DNA for the CDR3: TGCGCCAGCAGCTTCGCTGGGGTTGGAGCCAAAAACATTCAGTACTTC.

The gene calls are TRBV4-1 and TRBJ2-1; 10 bases align to TRBD1. J gave up 4 bases and V 0 bases, and 15 bases lay outside the gene matches. The CDR3 length is 20 residues. Per the germline V gene, CDR1 is MGHRA and CDR2 is YSYEKL. CDR3 in DNA: TGCGCCAGCAGCCAAGATCCTCGGGACAGGGGTCGTATTGATTACAATGAGCAGTTCTTC. This gives the protein CASSQDPRDRGRIDYNEQFF.